The clone carrying this T cell receptor (beta chain) came up many times. Its antigen is currently unknown. The data belong to a study of T cells in Graves' hyperthyroidism and ophthalmopathy. As for the study in general: Peripheral blood was acquired at first diagnosis, ahead of any therapy whatsoever.

Graves' hyperthyroidism was deemed stable given no ophthalmopathy progression within 18 months. Exclusions: uncontrolled infection, other autoimmune disease, pregnancy, lactation. TCR beta CDR3 regions were amplified from RNA. Using the HTBI primer set, a first-round RT-PCR was run on the TCR CDR3. From the multiplex PCR reads, TCRdb called clonotypes with MiXCR, one entry per CDR3 protein. The profile covers hundreds of thousands of distinct CDR3 sequences, with roughly 40% appearing a single time and 8.9% taken by the ten largest. V dropped 3 bases and J dropped 1 base, with 9 bases sitting between them. The germline gives CDR1 ENHRY, CDR2 SYGVKD. CDR3 length: 14 amino acids. Study outcomes and limitations: Ophthalmopathy was identified by the model a median about 6.8 months ahead of onset.

The sample was blood. The sequence came from a man in his late teens or twenties with Graves' hyperthyroidism. J is TRBJ1-1 and V is TRBV10-3; a possible D gene is TRBD1 (5 bases). CDR3 region: CAISDRVRNTEAFF. CDR3 bases: TGTGCCATCAGTGACAGGGTTCGGAACACTGAAGCTTTCTTT.